This T cell receptor beta chain was obtained from a study of blood T cell repertoires in COVID-19. The overall study: Samples representing acute and convalescent COVID-19 were sourced from the United States, Italy and Spain. From T cells, B-cell-depleted T cells, or PBMCs came the material, which was cDNA or gDNA.

The count of this clone is one. Per the original methods: Estimated nucleated cell counts came from reference gene primer amplification. Sequencing used immunoSEQ multiplex PCR; TCRdb keeps in-frame clones, though not all of them. The DNA gave D and trimming, while V, J and clone size come from that table. This sample has under 300,000 clones, with 88% found just once. This CDR3 spans 16 amino acids. V was shortened by 7 bases and J by 0 bases, with 18 bases between the two germline ends. Looked up from germline, CDR1 is SGHKS and CDR2 is YYEKEE (reference sequence). The chain has TRBV5-5 and TRBJ2-3, with a weak D call TRBD1 (6 bases). The sequenced sample was peripheral blood. The clonotype originates from a woman aged 40 to 49 who had recovered from COVID-19. The CDR3 DNA sequence: TGTGCCAGCGGCACCTACAGGGACGGTAGCACAGATACGCAGTATTTT. Protein: CASGTYRDGSTDTQYF. The full variable domain, with the rest looked up from reference TRBV5-5 and TRBJ2-3, is DAGVTQSPTHLIKTRGQQVTLRCSPISGHKSVSWYQQVLGQGPQFIFQYYEKEERGRGNFPDRFSARQFPNYSSELNVNALLLGDSALYLCASGTYRDGSTDTQYFGPGTRLTVL.